These 20 T cell receptor beta chains came from one sample sequenced in a study of T cells after yellow fever vaccination. TCRdb recomputed calls from the 5' RACE reads with MiXCR, one row per CDR3 protein. The repertoire has fewer than 350,000 distinct CDR3 sequences, 8.5% to 9% of them found once; the top ten carry 18%. The specimen comprised PBMCs, sampled on the day of the first yellow fever vaccination. The receptors come from a man younger than 35 who received the YFV17D yellow fever vaccine.

The chain employs TRBV6-5 and TRBJ2-5, with D hard to call. Germline CDR1 and CDR2: MNHEY and SVGAGI. The length of the CDR3 is 13 residues. Trimming removed 3 bases from V and 2 bases from J, with 7 bases in between. CDR3 sequence: CASSYGIQETQYF. The CDR3 region has the DNA TGTGCCAGCAGTTATGGTATACAAGAGACCCAGTACTTC.

This clonotype is a singleton in its sample. This chain uses TRBV28 with TRBJ2-1; D gene unclear. This CDR3 spans 14 amino acids. V lost 3 bases, J lost 7 bases, and 13 bases lay in between. Germline CDR1 and CDR2: MDHEN and SYDVKM. The CDR3: CASSLRTLWNEQFF. The CDR3 DNA reads TGTGCCAGCAGTTTGAGGACCCTTTGGAATGAGCAGTTCTTC.

V and J are TRBV27 and TRBJ1-2; maybe TRBD1 (5 bases). V lost 6 bases and J lost 4, with 18 bases in between. The V gene's germline CDR1 is MNHEY and CDR2 SMNVEV (reference sequence). The CDR3 sequence is 15 residues long. CDR3 residues: CASRPLNQGPYGYTF. The DNA of the CDR3 is TGTGCCAGCAGACCACTAAACCAGGGTCCCTATGGCTACACCTTC.

This clonotype was observed a few times. The chain links TRBV7-9 to TRBJ1-1; D is unresolved. This CDR3 is built from 16 residues. Germline V gives CDR1 SEHNR, CDR2 FQNEAQ (reference sequence). V was clipped by 1 base and J by 6 bases, with 18 bases between them. The CDR3 protein is CASSLGFGKPSPEAFF. The CDR3 DNA reads TGTGCCAGCAGCTTAGGATTCGGGAAACCATCCCCTGAAGCTTTCTTT.

Here the CDR3 reads CASSSMRGAEAFF. Written as DNA, the CDR3 is TGCGCCAGCAGCTCCATGAGGGGTGCTGAAGCTTTCTTT. The gene calls are TRBV5-1 and TRBJ1-1; tentatively, D is TRBD1 (5 bases). Germline V gene sequence: CDR1 SGHRS, CDR2 YFSETQ. The CDR3 totals 13 residues. Deletions cut 3 bases from V and 6 bases from J, with 12 bases between.

The chain links TRBV4-2 to TRBJ2-7; unclear D gene. This CDR3 is built from 14 residues. V lost 1 base, J lost 2 bases, and 9 bases lay in between. The V gene's germline CDR1 is LGHNA and CDR2 YNFKEQ. CDR3 coding DNA: TGTGCCAGCAGCCAAGTTGGCCACCCCTACGAGCAGTACTTC. It is translated as CASSQVGHPYEQYF.

In this sample, this clonotype turned up a few times. The chain combines TRBV19 with TRBJ2-1; D uncertain. Trimming cost V 3 bases and J 5 bases, with 5 bases left between them. This CDR3 comprises 12 residues. CDR1 LNHDA and CDR2 SQIVND come from the germline V gene (reference sequence). The CDR3 bases are TGTGCCAGTAGTATTCCTCACAATGAGCAGTTCTTC. It yields the protein CASSIPHNEQFF.

This clonotype was found a few times. V and J are TRBV6-4 and TRBJ2-3; D is perhaps TRBD2 (7 bases). The CDR3 contains 15 residues. Trimming removed 2 bases at V and 2 bases at J, with 11 bases between. The V gene's germline CDR1 is MRHNA and CDR2 SNTAGT. CDR3 coding DNA: TGTGCCAGCAGTGACGAGGGGGGGCTCACAGATACGCAGTATTTT. This gives the protein CASSDEGGLTDTQYF.

The chain has TRBV20-1 and TRBJ1-2; D gene unclear. V was cut by 0 bases and J by 4 bases, with 6 bases left in between. Per the germline V gene, CDR1 is DFQATT and CDR2 is SNEGSKA (reference sequence). The CDR3 has 12 amino acids. Here the CDR3 DNA reads TGCAGTGCTAGAGAAGCCGCCTATGGCTACACCTTC. This codes for CSAREAAYGYTF.

This chain uses TRBV5-7 with TRBJ2-5, with 11 bases aligning to TRBD1. TRBV5-7 is labeled an ORF, and its function is uncertain. With V trimmed by 3 bases and J by 4 bases, 11 bases remained unmatched. The CDR3 runs 17 residues. This CDR3 reads CASSSAGGQGAPETQYF. For the CDR3, the DNA is TGTGCCAGCAGCTCCGCAGGAGGACAGGGGGCCCCAGAGACCCAGTACTTC.

This clonotype has only a few counts. The V and J genes are TRBV4-3 and TRBJ1-3; D possibly corresponds to TRBD1 (5 bases). Germline-derived CDR1 and CDR2 are LGHNA and YSLEER. V was pared by 0 bases and J by 0 bases, with 12 bases between. The CDR3 runs to 17 residues. Here the CDR3 reads CASSQDQGTPSGNTIYF. The CDR3 DNA sequence: TGCGCCAGCAGCCAAGATCAAGGGACCCCCTCTGGAAACACCATATATTTT.

This chain joins TRBV24-1 and TRBJ2-1; D gene ambiguous. The CDR3 is made up of 13 amino acids. Germline assignment: CDR1 KGHDR and CDR2 SFDVKD. V was pared by 5 bases and J by 0 bases, with 4 bases between. The CDR3 DNA sequence: TGTGCCACCAGTGGGAGCTCCTACAATGAGCAGTTCTTC. Protein sequence: CATSGSSYNEQFF.

This clonotype was picked up a small number of times. The chain couples TRBV5-1 to TRBJ1-1, with TRBD1 identical over 7 bases. CDR1 is SGHRS, CDR2 YFSETQ, per germline. This CDR3 spans 15 amino acids. Losses at the gene ends were 4 bases for V and 1 base for J; bases not matched to a gene: 7. In DNA form, the CDR3 reads TGCGCCAGCAGCCAGAATGCAGGGGGGAACACTGAAGCTTTCTTT. Translation gives CASSQNAGGNTEAFF.

Relative to its sample, this clonotype is medium-sized. The chain combines TRBV24-1 with TRBJ2-5, with no clear D. The CDR3 length is 15 residues. Germline values: CDR1 KGHDR, CDR2 SFDVKD. V was clipped by 1 base and J by 3 bases, with 11 bases between them. In DNA form, the CDR3 reads TGTGCCACCAGTGATTTACAAGGTGCCGAAGAGACCCAGTACTTC. This translates into CATSDLQGAEETQYF.

This clonotype has only a few counts. V and J are TRBV15 and TRBJ2-1, with D maybe TRBD2 (5 bases). The CDR3 length is 12 residues. Germline V gene lookup returns CDR1 LNHNV and CDR2 YYDKDF (reference sequence). V was pared by 3 bases and J by 7 bases, with 7 bases between. This CDR3 reads CATSSPGNEQFF. The CDR3 DNA follows: TGTGCCACCAGCAGCCCGGGAAATGAGCAGTTCTTC.

This clonotype was picked up a small number of times. The V gene is TRBV7-9, the J gene TRBJ1-2; 8 bases are shared with TRBD1. Germline V gene data show CDR1 as SEHNR and CDR2 as FQNEAQ (reference sequence). The CDR3 contains 12 residues. V was clipped by 5 bases and J by 13 bases; unmatched bases: 9. The CDR3 bases are TGTGCCAGCAGCGATAGCCAGGGGGCGGCCACCTTC. It yields the protein CASSDSQGAATF.

Worth noting for this clonotype: A much larger clone lies a single base off, so this may be a read error. The gene calls are TRBV12-3 or TRBV12-4 and TRBJ2-5; tentatively, D is TRBD2 (6 bases). The CDR3 is 13 residues long. The CDR3 sequence is CVSSFGGLETQYF. The CDR3 nucleotides are TGTGTCAGCAGTTTTGGGGGACTAGAGACCCAGTACTTC.

This clonotype was seen more than once but under ten times. The V and J genes are TRBV6-2 or TRBV6-3 and TRBJ1-5, with D possibly matching TRBD1 (6 bases). This CDR3 spans 15 amino acids. From germline, CDR1 is MNHEY and CDR2 SVGEGT. Trimming took 4 bases from V and 4 from J, leaving 14 bases between them. This CDR3 is CASSWNSGANQPQHF. In DNA, the CDR3 is TGTGCCAGCAGTTGGAACTCAGGGGCAAATCAGCCCCAGCATTTT.

The chain is built from TRBV2 and TRBJ1-1, with 8 positions matching TRBD1. The CDR3 length is 12 residues. Germline values: CDR1 SNHLY, CDR2 FYNNEI. V was pared by 8 bases and J by 10 bases, with 9 bases of the junction left unmatched. CDR3 nucleotide sequence: TGTGCCAGCGGTAGGGGACAGGTGAGAGCTTTCTTT. Encoded protein: CASGRGQVRAFF.

The chain joins TRBV20-1 to TRBJ2-3; D ambiguous. The CDR3 loop spans 14 amino acids. The germline V and J ends were trimmed by 3 bases and 0 bases, with 10 bases remaining between them. The germline CDR1 and CDR2 sequences are DFQATT and SNEGSKA (reference sequence). The chain's CDR3 is CSASMPDSTDTQYF. As DNA, the CDR3 is TGCAGTGCTAGTATGCCAGATAGCACAGATACGCAGTATTTT.